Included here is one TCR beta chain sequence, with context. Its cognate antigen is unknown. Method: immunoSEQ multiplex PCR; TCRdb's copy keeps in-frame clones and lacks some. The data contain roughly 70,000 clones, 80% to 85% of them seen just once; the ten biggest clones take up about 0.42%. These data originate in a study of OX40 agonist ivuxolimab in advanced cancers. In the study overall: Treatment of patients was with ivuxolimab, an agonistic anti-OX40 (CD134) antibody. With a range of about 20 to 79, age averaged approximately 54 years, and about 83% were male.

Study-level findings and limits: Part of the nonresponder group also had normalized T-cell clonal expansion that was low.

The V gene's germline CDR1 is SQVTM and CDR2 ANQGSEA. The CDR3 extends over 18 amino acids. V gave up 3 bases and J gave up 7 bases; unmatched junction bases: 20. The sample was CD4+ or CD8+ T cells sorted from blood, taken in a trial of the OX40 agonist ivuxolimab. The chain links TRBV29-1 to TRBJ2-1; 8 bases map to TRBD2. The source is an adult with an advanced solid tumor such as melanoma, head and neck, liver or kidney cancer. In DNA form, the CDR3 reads TGCAGCGTTGATAAAGGCCCCGGTCGGGGGGGCCTTGTAAATGAGCAGTTCTTC. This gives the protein CSVDKGPGRGGLVNEQFF.